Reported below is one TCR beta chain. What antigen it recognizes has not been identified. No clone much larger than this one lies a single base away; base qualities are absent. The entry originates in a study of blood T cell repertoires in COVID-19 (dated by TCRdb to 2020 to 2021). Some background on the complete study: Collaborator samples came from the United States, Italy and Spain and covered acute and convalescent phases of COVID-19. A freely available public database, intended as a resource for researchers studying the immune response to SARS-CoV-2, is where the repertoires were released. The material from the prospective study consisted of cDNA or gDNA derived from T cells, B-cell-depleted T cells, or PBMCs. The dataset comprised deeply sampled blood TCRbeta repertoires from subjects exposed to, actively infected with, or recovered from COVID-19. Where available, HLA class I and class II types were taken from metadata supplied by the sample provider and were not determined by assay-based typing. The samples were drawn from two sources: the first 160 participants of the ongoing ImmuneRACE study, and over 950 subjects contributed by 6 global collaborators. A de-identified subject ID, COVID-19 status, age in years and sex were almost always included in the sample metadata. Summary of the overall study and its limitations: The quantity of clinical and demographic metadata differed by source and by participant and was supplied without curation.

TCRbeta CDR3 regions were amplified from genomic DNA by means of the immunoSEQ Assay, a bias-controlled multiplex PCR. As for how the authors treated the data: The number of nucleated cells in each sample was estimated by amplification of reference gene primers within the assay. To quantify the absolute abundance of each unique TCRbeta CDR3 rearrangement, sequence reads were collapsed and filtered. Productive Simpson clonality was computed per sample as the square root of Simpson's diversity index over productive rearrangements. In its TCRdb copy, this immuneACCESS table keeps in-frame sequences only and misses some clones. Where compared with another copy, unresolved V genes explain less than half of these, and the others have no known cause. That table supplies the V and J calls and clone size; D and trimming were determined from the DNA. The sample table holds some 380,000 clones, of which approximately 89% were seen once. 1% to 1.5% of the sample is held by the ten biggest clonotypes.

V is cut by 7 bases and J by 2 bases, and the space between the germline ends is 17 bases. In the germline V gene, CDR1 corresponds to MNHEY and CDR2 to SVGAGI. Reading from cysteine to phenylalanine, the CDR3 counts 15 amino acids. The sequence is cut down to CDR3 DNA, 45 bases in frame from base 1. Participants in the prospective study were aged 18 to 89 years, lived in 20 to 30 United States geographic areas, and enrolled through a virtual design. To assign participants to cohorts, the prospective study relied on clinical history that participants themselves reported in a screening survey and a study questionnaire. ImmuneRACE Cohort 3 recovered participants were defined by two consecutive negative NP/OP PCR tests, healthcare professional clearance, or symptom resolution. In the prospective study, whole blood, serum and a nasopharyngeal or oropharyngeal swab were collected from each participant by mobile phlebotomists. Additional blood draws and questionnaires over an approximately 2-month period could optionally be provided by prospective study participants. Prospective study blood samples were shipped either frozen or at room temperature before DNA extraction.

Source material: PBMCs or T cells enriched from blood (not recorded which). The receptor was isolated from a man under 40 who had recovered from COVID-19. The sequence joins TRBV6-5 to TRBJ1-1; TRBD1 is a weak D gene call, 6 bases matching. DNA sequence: TGTGCCAGCATTGGGGCCGGGACACTAAACACTGAAGCTTTCTTT. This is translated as CASIGAGTLNTEAFF.